Listed here are 14 T cell receptor beta chains from one sample, sequenced in a study of radiation and T cells in renal cell carcinoma (dated by TCRdb to 2018 to 2020). Libraries were constructed by the immunoSEQ multiplex PCR assay. TCRdb obtained this table from immuneACCESS and retained in-frame rearrangements with V and J assigned. These tables miss some clones; where compared with another copy, unresolved V genes account for less than half of the shortfall, and the remainder is unexplained. The sample table shows 140,000 to 150,000 clones, and 86% are seen once. Roughly 17% of the sample is taken by the ten largest. Reading the label with the study, this specimen's time point is: blood 4 weeks post-SBRT, at nephrectomy. This sample's treatment or condition label indicates: 15 Gy SBRT to primary tumor, nephrectomy 4 weeks later. The sequencing here drew on blood, taken from a patient whose treatment included radiotherapy and nephrectomy. The receptors were sampled from a woman in her forties or fifties with renal cell carcinoma.

The chain combines TRBV11-2 with TRBJ1-4; 8 bases line up with TRBD1. Germline loops: CDR1 SGHAT, CDR2 FQNNGV. There are 15 residues in the CDR3. The V gene end was trimmed by 5 bases and the J gene end by 7 bases; junction bases not matched to a gene: 9. The CDR3 here is CASSPQTGAREKLFF. The CDR3 DNA reads TGTGCCAGCAGCCCGCAGACAGGGGCGCGTGAAAAACTGTTTTTT.

V is TRBV6-1 and J is TRBJ1-1; D not certain. The CDR3 contains 17 residues. Trimming removed 2 bases from V and 6 bases from J, with 22 bases in between. The germline V gene encodes CDR1 MNHNS and CDR2 SASEGT. The CDR3, as DNA: TGTGCCAGCAGTGAATCGTTAGGAGGCAGGCCGGTGGCTGAAGCTTTCTTT. This codes for CASSESLGGRPVAEAFF.

The chain joins TRBV18 to TRBJ1-5; TRBD1 matches at 7 bases. CDR1 KGHSH and CDR2 LQKENI come from the germline V gene. This CDR3 spans 15 amino acids. V trimming: 3 bases; J trimming: 5 bases; junction bases outside the gene matches: 7. CDR3 in amino acids: CASSPSTGFDQPQHF. The CDR3 DNA reads as TGTGCCAGCTCACCCTCGACAGGGTTTGATCAGCCCCAGCATTTT.

The CDR3 here is CASSDRALGEQYF. In DNA form, the CDR3 reads TGTGCCAGCTCGGACAGGGCCCTTGGCGAGCAGTACTTC. This sequence joins TRBV27 and TRBJ2-7; 8 bases are a match to TRBD1. The V and J ends lost 8 bases and 6 bases, in that order; junction bases with no gene match: 9. There are 13 residues in the CDR3. Germline V gives CDR1 MNHEY, CDR2 SMNVEV (reference sequence).

The rearrangement joins TRBV6-5 to TRBJ2-2; no clear D. CDR1 is MNHEY, CDR2 SVGAGI, per germline. The CDR3 has 13 amino acids. V dropped 8 bases and J dropped 4 bases, with 11 bases sitting between them. Here the CDR3 DNA reads TGTGCCAGCCAGAGGCCGAGCACCGGGGAGCTGTTTTTT. Protein product: CASQRPSTGELFF.

The chain links TRBV28 to TRBJ1-3; unclear D gene. The CDR3 is 14 residues long. Germline V CDR1 and CDR2: MDHEN, SYDVKM. Trimming took 5 bases from V and 0 from J, leaving 8 bases between them. The CDR3: CASSDNFSGNTIYF. The CDR3 DNA sequence: TGTGCCAGCAGTGACAATTTCTCTGGAAACACCATATATTTT. Full variable domain (remainder filled in from reference TRBV28 and TRBJ1-3): DVKVTQSSRYLVKRTGEKVFLECVQDMDHENMFWYRQDPGLGLRLIYFSYDVKMKEKGDIPEGYSVSREKKERFSLILESASTNQTSMYLCASSDNFSGNTIYFGEGSWLTVV.

V gene TRBV6-1 combines with J gene TRBJ2-7; TRBD2 aligns across 16 bases. Germline-derived CDR1 and CDR2 are MNHNS and SASEGT. V lost 3 bases, J lost 1 base, and 3 bases stayed unmatched. The CDR3 is made up of 17 amino acids. The CDR3 nucleotides are TGTGCCAGCAGTGAGGGACTAGCGGGGGGGTTTTCCTACGAGCAGTACTTC. Amino acids: CASSEGLAGGFSYEQYF.

The gene calls are TRBV18 and TRBJ2-1, with 11 bases matching TRBD1. V lost 4 bases to trimming and J lost 4 bases; unmatched junction nucleotides: 6. The CDR3 loop spans 16 amino acids. Germline V gives CDR1 KGHSH, CDR2 LQKENI. The CDR3 coding sequence is TGTGCCAGCTCACGGCCCGGGACAGGGGGATACAATGAGCAGTTCTTC. It specifies CASSRPGTGGYNEQFF.

The chain uses TRBV5-4 and TRBJ1-6, with D hard to call. Germline V gives CDR1 SGHNT, CDR2 YYREEE (reference sequence). V was cut by 4 bases and J by 13 bases, with 15 bases left in between. This CDR3 region has 13 residues. CDR3 residues: CASSHDPGRPLHF. For the CDR3, the DNA is TGTGCCAGCAGCCACGACCCTGGCCGGCCCCTCCACTTT.

This clone has a single count. The rearrangement uses TRBV2 and TRBJ2-2; no reliable D call. This CDR3 has 15 residues. V lost 5 bases to trimming and J lost 7 bases, with 17 bases between them. Germline V gene sequence: CDR1 SNHLY, CDR2 FYNNEI. The CDR3 protein is CASSPADGFGGELFF. The CDR3, as DNA: TGTGCCAGCAGTCCCGCGGACGGTTTCGGCGGGGAGCTGTTTTTT.

This chain links TRBV7-9 with TRBJ1-4, with 10 nucleotides matching TRBD1. Trimming cost V 3 bases and J 8 bases; bases outside gene matches: 6. CDR3 length: 15 residues. Germline CDR1 and CDR2: SEHNR and FQNEAQ (reference sequence). The CDR3 loop is CASSFPTGGPEKLFF. Here the CDR3 DNA reads TGTGCCAGCAGCTTCCCGACAGGGGGCCCCGAAAAACTGTTTTTT.

V gene TRBV7-2 combines with J gene TRBJ2-5; the D is unclear. The V end was cut by 2 bases, the J end by 8 bases, with 15 bases between. The CDR3 runs to 14 residues. CDR1 and CDR2 (germline): SGHTA, FQGNSA. Written as DNA, the CDR3 is TGTGCCAGCAGCTTACCCGGTACCCACTATACCCAGTACTTC. Its protein product is CASSLPGTHYTQYF.

This clone was seen more than once but under ten times. The V gene is TRBV14, the J gene TRBJ2-3; the D gene is possibly TRBD2 (6 bases). The CDR3 runs to 15 residues. CDR1 and CDR2 (germline): SGHDN, FVKESK. The V end was cut by 4 bases, the J end by 0 bases, with 11 bases between. The CDR3 sequence is CASSPGTVSTDTQYF. The CDR3 DNA is TGTGCCAGCAGCCCCGGGACTGTTAGCACAGATACGCAGTATTTT. Combining the CDR3 with reference TRBV14 and TRBJ2-3 gives the whole variable domain EAGVTQFPSHSVIEKGQTVTLRCDPISGHDNLYWYRRVMGKEIKFLLHFVKESKQDESGMPNNRFLAERTGGTYSTLKVQPAELEDSGVYFCASSPGTVSTDTQYFGPGTRLTVL.

The rearrangement joins TRBV7-2 to TRBJ1-2; D is unclear. Trimming took off 5 bases at V and 8 bases at J, with 18 bases between the two ends. CDR3 length: 14 amino acids. Per germline, CDR1 SGHTA and CDR2 FQGNSA. The CDR3 sequence: CASSPRARVEGYTF. The CDR3 DNA reads as TGTGCCAGCAGCCCCCGGGCCCGAGTCGAAGGCTACACCTTC.